Sequencing of this T cell receptor (beta chain) was carried out in a study of blood T cell repertoires in COVID-19. Overall study context: Sites in the United States, Italy and Spain provided acute and convalescent COVID-19 samples. PBMCs, B-cell-depleted T cells, or T cells were the source of the cDNA or gDNA that made up the material.

As originally analysed: Amplification from reference gene primers served as the basis for estimated nucleated cell counts. Some clones are missing from TCRdb's copy, which holds only in-frame ones; the method was immunoSEQ multiplex PCR. From that table come the V and J calls and clone size; the DNA was used to work out D and trimming. The sample has 250,000 to 300,000 clones, roughly nine tenths seen once. Germline CDR1 is SGHRS and CDR2 is YFSETQ. V dropped 1 base and J dropped 7; count of bases not matched to a gene: 1. The CDR3 length is 13 residues. The material sequenced was peripheral blood. The TCR originated in a woman aged 45-60 years who had recovered from COVID-19. The V gene is TRBV5-1, the J gene TRBJ2-2, with 7 nucleotides matching TRBD2. The CDR3 DNA is TGCGCCAGCAGCTTGCGGGGGGTCGGGGAGCTGTTTTTT. Translated, it gives CASSLRGVGELFF.